Included here is one TCR beta chain sequence, with context. The antigen is not known. Time point of the sample: week 35, safety follow-up. Doses comprised 300 ug of mutant IDH1 20-mer peptide each, plus topical imiquimod. Patients underwent eight vaccinations, which took place in weeks 1, 3, 5, 7, 11, 15, 19 and 23. There are 15 residues in the CDR3. V was clipped by 2 bases and J by 3 bases, with 12 bases between them. The germline gives CDR1 MNHEY, CDR2 SVGAGI. This sample is part of a study of a mutant IDH1 vaccine in newly diagnosed glioma. Study information: It was radiotherapy, temozolomide, or both that patients received previously, with most receiving both. V12 occurred at week 35 and V13 at week 47.

The assay was immunoSEQ multiplex PCR, and TCRdb's table has in-frame clones only and misses some. The sample lists 40,000 to 45,000 clones, around 83% seen once, with approximately 4.8% in the top ten. The chain employs TRBV6-5 and TRBJ2-3; D is possibly TRBD2 (5 bases). The sample in question was PBMCs, obtained from a glioma patient whose treatment included an IDH1 peptide vaccine. This TCR was sampled from a woman between 50 and 59 years old with glioma. CDR3 loop: CASSYEASRTDTQYF. Written as DNA, the CDR3 is TGTGCCAGCAGTTACGAGGCTAGCCGAACAGATACGCAGTATTTT.